Each of the 17 T cell receptor beta chains below was sequenced from the same sample in a study of T cell responses to AZD1222 COVID-19 vaccine. The data were produced by immunoSEQ multiplex PCR, yet TCRdb's version contains in-frame clones alone and is incomplete. The sample lists approximately 100,000 clones; around 96% were seen once. The sample was peripheral blood, taken on day 0 of AZD1222 vaccination. The receptors here all came from an adult in good health.

CDR3 protein: CASSPVQASTDTQYF. The CDR3 DNA is TGCGCCAGCAGCCCCGTACAGGCTAGCACAGATACGCAGTATTTT. This chain uses TRBV5-1 with TRBJ2-3, with D possibly TRBD1 on 5 matching bases. The CDR3 is made up of 15 amino acids. From germline, CDR1 is SGHRS and CDR2 YFSETQ. With 4 bases removed from V and 0 bases from J, the gap between germline ends came to 12 bases.

The CDR3 nucleotides read TGTGCCAGCAGCACCCCAGCCCCAAACACCATATATTTT. Protein sequence: CASSTPAPNTIYF. V gene TRBV7-9 combines with J gene TRBJ1-3; D uncertain. Germline CDR1 and CDR2: SEHNR and FQNEAQ (reference sequence). The CDR3 has 13 residues. Trimming removed 5 bases from V and 6 bases from J, with 11 bases in between.

This chain joins TRBV9 and TRBJ2-1, with 8 bases aligning to TRBD2. The CDR3 contains 17 residues. Germline CDR1 SGDLS, CDR2 YYNGEE. Losses at the gene ends were 3 bases for V and 0 bases for J; bases not matched to a gene: 8. The CDR3 DNA follows: TGTGCCAGCAGCGCAACGGGAGGGCCGAGCTCCTACAATGAGCAGTTCTTC. It specifies CASSATGGPSSYNEQFF.

This chain uses TRBV6-4 with TRBJ2-2; TRBD1 matches 8 bases. Germline V gives CDR1 MRHNA, CDR2 SNTAGT. V dropped 4 bases and J dropped 5; count of bases not matched to a gene: 3. This CDR3 is 14 amino acids long. The CDR3 DNA reads TGTGCCAGCAGTGCAGGGGGCGCAACCGGGGAGCTGTTTTTT. Amino acids: CASSAGGATGELFF.

This clone was detected only once. The V and J genes are TRBV11-2 and TRBJ2-1; D gene unclear. Trimming stripped 10 bases from V and 0 bases from J, with 10 bases between. This CDR3 region has 13 residues. Looked up from germline, CDR1 is SGHAT and CDR2 is FQNNGV. CDR3 loop: CATALSSYNEQFF. The DNA of the CDR3 is TGTGCCACCGCACTCAGCTCCTACAATGAGCAGTTCTTC.

CDR3 DNA: TGTGCCAGCAGTCCGACAGGGACCACAGATACGCAGTATTTT. It specifies CASSPTGTTDTQYF. The chain carries TRBV6-2 or TRBV6-3 and TRBJ2-3; 7 bases map to TRBD1. V lost 5 bases, J lost 2 bases, and 4 bases stayed unmatched. Germline CDR1 is MNHEY and CDR2 is SVGEGT. CDR3 size: 14 residues.

This clone was detected only once. The V and J genes are TRBV28 and TRBJ2-3, with 9 nucleotides matching TRBD2. The CDR3 contains 14 residues. Germline assignment: CDR1 MDHEN and CDR2 SYDVKM. Trimming removed 7 bases from V and 6 bases from J; junction bases left unmatched: 8. CDR3 sequence: CASTREGPRDTQYF. CDR3 nucleotides: TGTGCCAGCACGCGGGAGGGCCCGAGGGATACGCAGTATTTT.

The V gene is TRBV20-1, the J gene TRBJ1-2; TRBD1 is a possible D gene (5 bases). The CDR3 has 11 amino acids. Germline lookup yields CDR1 DFQATT and CDR2 SNEGSKA (reference sequence). This CDR3 is CSAGRDYGYTF. CDR3 bases: TGCAGCGCGGGACGGGACTATGGCTACACCTTC.

The CDR3 reads CASSQGPAGRETDTQYF. In DNA form, the CDR3 reads TGCGCCAGCAGCCAAGGACCAGCGGGGCGGGAAACAGATACGCAGTATTTT. The rearrangement uses TRBV4-3 and TRBJ2-3, with 7 bases identical to TRBD2. CDR3 length: 17 amino acids. The trim removed 1 base at V and 3 bases at J, leaving 10 bases unmatched. The V gene's germline CDR1 is LGHNA and CDR2 YSLEER.

The chain has TRBV27 and TRBJ2-1; no clear D gene. Germline loops: CDR1 MNHEY, CDR2 SMNVEV (reference sequence). With 6 bases removed from V and 7 bases from J, the gap between germline ends came to 16 bases. This CDR3 has 14 amino acids. The CDR3 region has the DNA TGTGCCAGCAGCATAGGCTATAACGGTAATGAGCAGTTCTTC. This codes for CASSIGYNGNEQFF.

This clone was observed a single time. The chain is built from TRBV5-1 and TRBJ1-5; D possibly corresponds to TRBD1 (5 bases). Germline V CDR1 and CDR2: SGHRS, YFSETQ. V gave up 0 bases and J gave up 3 bases, with 7 bases separating them. This CDR3 has 14 amino acids. CDR3 protein: CASSLGRDNQPQHF. CDR3 in DNA: TGCGCCAGCAGCTTGGGCAGGGACAATCAGCCCCAGCATTTT.

J is TRBJ1-6 and V is TRBV7-6; 7 bases fit TRBD1. Germline CDR1 is SGHVS and CDR2 is FNYEAQ. The V and J ends lost 1 base and 4 bases, in that order; junction bases with no gene match: 4. CDR3 length: 16 residues. CDR3 protein: CASSLGETGYNSPLHF. The CDR3, as DNA: TGTGCCAGCAGCTTAGGGGAGACAGGGTATAATTCACCCCTCCACTTT. Filled out from reference TRBV7-6 and TRBJ1-6, the complete variable domain reads GAGVSQSPRYKVTKRGQDVALRCDPISGHVSLYWYRQALGQGPEFLTYFNYEAQQDKSGLPNDRFSAERPEGSISTLTIQRTEQRDSAMYRCASSLGETGYNSPLHFGNGTRLTVT.

The sample holds a few counts of this clone. The chain joins TRBV6-1 to TRBJ1-1; D possibly corresponds to TRBD1 (5 bases). This CDR3 contains 15 residues. Germline CDR1 and CDR2: MNHNS and SASEGT. V gave up 0 bases and J gave up 6 bases, with 14 bases separating them. CDR3 in amino acids: CASSEAAGQVAEAFF. The CDR3 bases are TGTGCCAGCAGTGAAGCGGCCGGACAAGTGGCTGAAGCTTTCTTT.

The rearrangement joins TRBV5-1 to TRBJ1-1; the D is unclear. CDR1 SGHRS and CDR2 YFSETQ come from the germline V gene. This CDR3 has 16 amino acids. V was cut by 4 bases and J by 2 bases, with 18 bases left in between. CDR3: CASSNPERTGNTEAFF. In nucleotides, the CDR3 is TGCGCCAGCAGCAACCCAGAGAGGACGGGAAACACTGAAGCTTTCTTT.

The chain uses TRBV19 and TRBJ2-1; TRBD1 matches at 8 bases. Germline CDR1 and CDR2: LNHDA and SQIVND (reference sequence). V shed 1 base, J shed 5 bases, and the junction held 1 base outside the gene matches. This CDR3 comprises 14 residues. CDR3 protein: CASSIGTGNNEQFF. For the CDR3, the DNA is TGTGCCAGTAGTATAGGGACAGGGAACAATGAGCAGTTCTTC. The full variable domain, completed using reference TRBV19 and TRBJ2-1, is DGGITQSPKYLFRKEGQNVTLSCEQNLNHDAMYWYRQDPGQGLRLIYYSQIVNDFQKGDIAEGYSVSREKKESFPLTVTSAQKNPTAFYLCASSIGTGNNEQFFGPGTRLTVL.

V usage is TRBV29-1 and J usage is TRBJ1-1, with D unresolved. V shed 2 bases and J shed 1 base, with 8 bases lying between them. Per the germline V gene, CDR1 is SQVTM and CDR2 is ANQGSEA. CDR3 length: 13 residues. CDR3 amino acids: CSVELEGNTEAFF. The CDR3 DNA is TGCAGCGTTGAACTAGAAGGGAACACTGAAGCTTTCTTT.

The genes are TRBV5-8 and TRBJ1-1, with D perhaps matching TRBD1 (5 bases). Germline V CDR1 and CDR2: SGHTS, YDEGEE. With 3 bases removed from V and 8 bases from J, the gap between germline ends came to 11 bases. The CDR3 extends over 12 amino acids. The CDR3 spells CASSSKTAEAFF. The DNA for the CDR3 is TGTGCCAGCAGCTCTAAGACAGCAGAAGCTTTCTTT.